Reported below is one TCR beta chain. The target of this receptor is not known. No per-base quality is available; no much larger clone lies one base away. Each collaborating institution followed its own protocols to collect whole blood in K2EDTA tubes. For TCRbeta analysis, collaborators shipped samples as frozen whole blood, isolated PBMCs, or DNA extracted from either of those sample types. The immunoSEQ Assay, a bias-controlled multiplex PCR, was used to amplify TCRbeta CDR3 regions from genomic DNA. The study's processing was this. The number of nucleated cells in each sample was estimated from the amplification of reference gene primers within the assay. Sequence reads were collapsed and filtered to measure the absolute abundance of every unique TCRbeta CDR3 rearrangement. For each sample, productive Simpson clonality was calculated as the square root of Simpson's diversity index across productive rearrangements. TCRdb retrieved this table from immuneACCESS and kept in-frame rearrangements only. Not all clones are present; in checked studies, unresolved V genes account for under half, and no reason is known for the remainder. V and J calls and clone size follow that table, whereas D and trimming were derived from the DNA. This sample comprises some 62,000 clones, less than 85% of them detected only once. The ten largest clones capture about 20% of the sample.

The source of the sample is a study of blood T cell repertoires in COVID-19 (dated by TCRdb to 2018 to 2020). As for the study more broadly: Samples from collaborators originated in the United States, Italy and Spain and spanned both the acute and convalescent phases of COVID-19. Samples came from the ongoing ImmuneRACE study (first 160 participants) plus 1,254 subjects from 6 global collaborators. Where available, HLA class I and class II types were obtained from metadata supplied by the sample provider rather than from assay-based typing. Deeply sampled blood TCRbeta repertoires from subjects exposed to, actively infected with, or recovered from COVID-19 were included in the dataset. The prospective study material was composed of cDNA or gDNA derived from T cells, B-cell-depleted T cells, or PBMCs. The sample metadata nearly always contained a de-identified subject ID, COVID-19 status, age in years and sex. A freely available public database, intended as a resource for researchers studying the immune response to SARS-CoV-2, is where the repertoires were released. What the authors observed across the whole study: The amount of clinical and demographic metadata varied by source and participant and was provided uncurated.

According to the germline V gene (reference sequence), CDR1 reads GTSNPN and CDR2 reads SVGIG. After removal of 3 bases from V and 4 bases from J, the junction retains 8 bases not matched to a gene. The CDR3 holds 14 amino acids from the cysteine to the phenylalanine. The entry retains the CDR3 DNA only, 42 bases that are in frame from base 1. The receptor chain draws on TRBV30 and TRBJ1-2, and TRBD1 aligns with 7 junction nucleotides. Sample: peripheral blood. This receptor was taken from a man aged 55-75 years with acute or convalescent COVID-19. The nucleotide sequence reads as follows: TGTGCCTGGAGAAAAGTGCGGACAGGCTATGGCTACACCTTC. Its protein reads: CAWRKVRTGYGYTF.